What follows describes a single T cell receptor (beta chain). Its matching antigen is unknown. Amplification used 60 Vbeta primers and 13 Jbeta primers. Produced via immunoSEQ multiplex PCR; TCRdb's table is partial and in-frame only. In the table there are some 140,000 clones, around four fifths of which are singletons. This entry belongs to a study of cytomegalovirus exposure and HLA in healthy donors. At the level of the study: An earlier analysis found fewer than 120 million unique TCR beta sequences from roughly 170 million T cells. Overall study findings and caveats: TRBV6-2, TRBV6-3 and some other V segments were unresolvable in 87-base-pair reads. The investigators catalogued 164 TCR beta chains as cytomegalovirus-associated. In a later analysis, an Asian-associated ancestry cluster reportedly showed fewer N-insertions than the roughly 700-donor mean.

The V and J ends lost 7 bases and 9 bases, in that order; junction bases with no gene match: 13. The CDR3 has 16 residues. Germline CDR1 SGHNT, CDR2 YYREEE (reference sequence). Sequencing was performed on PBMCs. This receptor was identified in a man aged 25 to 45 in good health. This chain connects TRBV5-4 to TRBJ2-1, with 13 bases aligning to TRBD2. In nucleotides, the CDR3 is TGTGCCAGCGGAACCCCGGGACTAGCGGGATGGGGTGAGCAGTTCTTC. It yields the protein CASGTPGLAGWGEQFF.